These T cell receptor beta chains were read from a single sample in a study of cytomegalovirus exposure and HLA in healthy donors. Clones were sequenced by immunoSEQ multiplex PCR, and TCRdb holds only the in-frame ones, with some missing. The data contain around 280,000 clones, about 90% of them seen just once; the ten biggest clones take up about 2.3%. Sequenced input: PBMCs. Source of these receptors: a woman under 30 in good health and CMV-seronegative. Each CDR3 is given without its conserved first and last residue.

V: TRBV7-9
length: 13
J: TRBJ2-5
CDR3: SSSFTSGGFLSQY

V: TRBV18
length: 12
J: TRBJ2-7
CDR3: ASSDSGASYEQY

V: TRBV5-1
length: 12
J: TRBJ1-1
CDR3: ASSLQGQGTEAF

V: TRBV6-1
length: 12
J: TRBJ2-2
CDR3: ASRTGANTGELF

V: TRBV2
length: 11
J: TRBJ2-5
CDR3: ASSGSGQETQY

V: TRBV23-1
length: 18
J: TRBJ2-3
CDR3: ASSPAPDGMTSLTTDTQY

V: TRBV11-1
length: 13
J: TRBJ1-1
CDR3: ASSLSSGGTTEAF

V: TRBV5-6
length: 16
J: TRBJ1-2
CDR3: ASSRQWDRVRGNYGYT

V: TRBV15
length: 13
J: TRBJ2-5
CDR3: ATSRVEGGRETQY

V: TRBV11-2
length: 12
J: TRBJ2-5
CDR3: ASSLVGSGETQY

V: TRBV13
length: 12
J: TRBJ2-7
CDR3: ASSLGQGFYEQY

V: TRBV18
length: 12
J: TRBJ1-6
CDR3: ASSSQGAVAPLH

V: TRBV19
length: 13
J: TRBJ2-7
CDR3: ASSIAGRERHEQY

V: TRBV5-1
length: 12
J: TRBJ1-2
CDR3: ASSLTETNYGYT

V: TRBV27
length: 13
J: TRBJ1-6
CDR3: ASSTHPGGNSPLH

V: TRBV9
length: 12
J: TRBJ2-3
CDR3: ASSERLASDTQY

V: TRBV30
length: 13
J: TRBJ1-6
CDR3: AWNRDSYKISPLH

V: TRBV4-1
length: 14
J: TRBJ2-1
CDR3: ASSQGGRAIVNEQF

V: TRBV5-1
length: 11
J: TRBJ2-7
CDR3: ASSTQTSPEQY

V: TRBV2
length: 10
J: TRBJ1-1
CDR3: ASTFSNTEAF

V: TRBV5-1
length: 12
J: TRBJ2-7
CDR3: ASSLAGGSYEQY

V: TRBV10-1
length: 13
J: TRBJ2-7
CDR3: ASSMTSGGPYEQY

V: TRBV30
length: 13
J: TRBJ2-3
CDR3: AYSGVTSGPDTQY

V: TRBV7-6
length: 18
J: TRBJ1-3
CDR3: ASSFGPGTGSFYSGNTIY

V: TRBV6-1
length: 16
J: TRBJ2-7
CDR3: ASSEQTSGGGSPYEQY

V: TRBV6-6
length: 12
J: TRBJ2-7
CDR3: VSSYSGEPYEQY

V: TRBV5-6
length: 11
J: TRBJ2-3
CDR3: ASSLASTDTQY

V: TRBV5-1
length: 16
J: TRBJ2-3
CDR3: ASSLVPSGGAVADTQY

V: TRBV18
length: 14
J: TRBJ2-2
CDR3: ASSPRAGANTGELF

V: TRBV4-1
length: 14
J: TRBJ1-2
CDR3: ASSQATGQVPYGYT

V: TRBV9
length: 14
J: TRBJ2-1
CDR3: ASSLGRGSSYNEQF

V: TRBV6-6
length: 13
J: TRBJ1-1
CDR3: ASSSLQAKNTEAF

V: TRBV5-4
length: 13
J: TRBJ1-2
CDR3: ASSLGRGSNYGYT

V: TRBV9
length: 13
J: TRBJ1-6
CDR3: ASSGQGSYNSPLH

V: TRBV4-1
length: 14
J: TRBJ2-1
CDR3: ASSQLAGGRDNEQF

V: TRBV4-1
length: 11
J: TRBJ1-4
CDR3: ASSQNGDEKLF

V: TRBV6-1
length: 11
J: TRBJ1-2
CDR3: ASSRDRVDGYT

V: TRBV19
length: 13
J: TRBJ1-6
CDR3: ASSAWTGGNSPLH

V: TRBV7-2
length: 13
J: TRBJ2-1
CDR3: ASSYYLSSYNEQF

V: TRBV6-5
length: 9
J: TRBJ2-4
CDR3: ASSNLNVQY

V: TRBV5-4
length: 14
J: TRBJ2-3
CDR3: ASSSGTSGRTDTQY

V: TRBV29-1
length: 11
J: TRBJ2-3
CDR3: SVEDLITDTQY

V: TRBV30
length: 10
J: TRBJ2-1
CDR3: ARKTVDNEQF

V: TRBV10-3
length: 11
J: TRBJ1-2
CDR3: AISDFSAGGYT

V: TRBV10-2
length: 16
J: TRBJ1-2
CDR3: ASSEVKDRGAANYGYT

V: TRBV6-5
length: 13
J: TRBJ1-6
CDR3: ASSYGTGGNSPLH

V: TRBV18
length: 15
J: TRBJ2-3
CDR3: ASSPYSGGARNGTQY

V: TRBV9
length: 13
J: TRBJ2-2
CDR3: ASSVGEGYTGELF